Detailed here is one TCR beta chain. Authors' methods: The assay estimated nucleated cells by amplifying reference gene primers. Assay used: immunoSEQ multiplex PCR; TCRdb lists only in-frame clones, some missing. V and J calls and clone size are given by that table; D and trimming were obtained from the DNA. The sample has approximately 210,000 clones, roughly 79% seen once. This specimen comes from a study of blood T cell repertoires in COVID-19. Study in general: There were acute and convalescent COVID-19 samples, and they came from the United States, Italy and Spain. From T cells, B-cell-depleted T cells, or PBMCs came the material, which was cDNA or gDNA.

Participants had their cohort set by participant-reported clinical history. CDR3 size: 13 residues. The germline V gene encodes CDR1 LNHDA and CDR2 SQIVND (reference sequence). V shed 7 bases, J shed 7 bases, and the junction held 9 bases outside the gene matches. The sequencing sample was made of PBMCs or T cells enriched from blood (not recorded which). The receptor was derived from a woman between 50 and 59 years old with acute COVID-19. The rearrangement joins TRBV19 to TRBJ1-1; 7 nucleotides align to TRBD1. CDR3 protein: CASTNVGGREAFF. CDR3 DNA: TGTGCCAGTACAAACGTAGGGGGCCGTGAAGCTTTCTTT.